This TCR beta chain comes out of a study of neurological immune-mediated disorders. TCRdb re-derived calls from the 5' RACE reads in MiXCR, one entry per CDR3 protein. Here the sample spans 65,000 to 95,000 distinct CDR3 sequences, approximately 5.8% being singletons. In its sample, this clonotype was seen many times. Noted time point: longitudinal time-point 2. The receptor comes from a woman between 55 and 75 years old with multiple sclerosis. Material: PBMCs.

Here the CDR3 DNA reads TGCGCCAGCAGCTTGGTTAGCAGCCCTGGGGAAAAACTGTTTTTT. It yields the protein CASSLVSSPGEKLFF. This chain joins TRBV5-1 and TRBJ1-4; D not certain. V dropped 0 bases and J dropped 8 bases, with 14 bases sitting between them. In germline, CDR1 is SGHRS, CDR2 YFSETQ. This CDR3 is built from 15 residues.